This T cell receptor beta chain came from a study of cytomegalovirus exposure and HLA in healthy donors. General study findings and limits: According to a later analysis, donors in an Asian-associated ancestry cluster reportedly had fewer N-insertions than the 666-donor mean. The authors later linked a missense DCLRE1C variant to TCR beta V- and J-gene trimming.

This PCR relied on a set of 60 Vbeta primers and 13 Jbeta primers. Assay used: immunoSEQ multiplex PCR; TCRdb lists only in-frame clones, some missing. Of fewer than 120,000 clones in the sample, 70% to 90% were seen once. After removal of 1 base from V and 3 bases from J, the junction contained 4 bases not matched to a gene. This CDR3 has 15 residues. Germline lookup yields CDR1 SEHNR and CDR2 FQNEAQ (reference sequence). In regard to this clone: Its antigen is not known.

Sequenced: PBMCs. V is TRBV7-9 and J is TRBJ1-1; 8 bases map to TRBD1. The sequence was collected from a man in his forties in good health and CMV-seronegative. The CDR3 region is CASSLDTGGDTEAFF. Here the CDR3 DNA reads TGTGCCAGCAGCTTAGATACAGGGGGGGACACTGAAGCTTTCTTT.